What follows is one T cell receptor (beta chain) and its context. Its antigen is unidentified. The source of the sample is a study of graft-versus-host responses after intestinal transplantation. Background on the study: Among the recipients, all got anti-thymocyte globulin induction and then tacrolimus and steroids for 2 to 3 years. Study-level points and caveats: The recipient marrow held GvH clones, and some of them showed up first in ileum or blood.

In germline, CDR1 is SGDLS, CDR2 YYNGEE. The V end lost 0 bases, the J end lost 4 bases, and 11 bases lay between the germline ends. The CDR3 spans 15 residues. Generated by immunoSEQ multiplex PCR, the TCRdb table keeps only in-frame clones and is missing some. The sample lists approximately 90,000 clones, about nine tenths occurring once. The sample here was unstimulated CD8+ T cells sorted from spleen or lymph node cells, taken before transplant. This clonotype was obtained from a human donor who was the organ donor for an intestinal transplant. This chain joins TRBV9 and TRBJ2-1; D may be TRBD1 (6 bases). The CDR3 bases are TGTGCCAGCAGCGTAGCAGGGGTGGAGTACAATGAGCAGTTCTTC. It codes for CASSVAGVEYNEQFF.